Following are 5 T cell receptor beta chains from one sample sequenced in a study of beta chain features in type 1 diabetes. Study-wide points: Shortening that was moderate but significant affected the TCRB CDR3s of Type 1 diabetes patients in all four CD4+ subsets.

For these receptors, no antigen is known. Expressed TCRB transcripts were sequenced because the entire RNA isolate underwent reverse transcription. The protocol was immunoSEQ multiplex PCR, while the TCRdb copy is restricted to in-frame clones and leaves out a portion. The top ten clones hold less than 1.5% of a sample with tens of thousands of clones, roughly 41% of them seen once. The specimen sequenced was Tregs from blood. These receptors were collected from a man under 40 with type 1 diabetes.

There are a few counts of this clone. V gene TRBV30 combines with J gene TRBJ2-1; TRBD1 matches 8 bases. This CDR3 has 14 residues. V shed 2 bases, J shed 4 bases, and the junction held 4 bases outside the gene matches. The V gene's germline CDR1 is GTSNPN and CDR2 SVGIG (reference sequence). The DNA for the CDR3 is TGTGCCTGGAGTAGGGGGGACAGGTACAATGAGCAGTTCTTC. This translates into CAWSRGDRYNEQFF.

The CDR3 loop reads CASSAGQGNTYEQYF. DNA for the CDR3: TGTGCCAGCAGCGCTGGACAGGGTAACACCTACGAGCAGTACTTC. The V and J genes are TRBV5-4 and TRBJ2-7; TRBD1 matches 8 bases. CDR3 length: 15 amino acids. Trimming cost V 4 bases and J 2 bases; bases outside gene matches: 8. CDR1 is SGHNT and CDR2 is YYREEE in the germline V gene (reference sequence).

The CDR3 nucleotides are TGTGCCAGCAGGGGATCGGGGAATCAGTACTTC. The encoded protein is CASRGSGNQYF. This chain uses TRBV5-6 with TRBJ2-5; perhaps TRBD2 as D (5 bases). CDR3 size: 11 residues. The V gene's germline CDR1 is SGHDT and CDR2 YYEEEE. The V end was cut by 5 bases, the J end by 11 bases, with 13 bases between. The full variable domain, its missing parts supplied by reference TRBV5-6 and TRBJ2-5, is DAGVTQSPTHLIKTRGQQVTLRCSPKSGHDTVSWYQQALGQGPQFIFQYYEEEERQRGNFPDRFSGHQFPNYSSELNVNALLLGDSALYLCASRGSGNQYFGPGTRLLVL.

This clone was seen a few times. CDR3 residues: CASSSPRDRGWHEQYF. Here the CDR3 DNA reads TGTGCCAGCAGTTCCCCCCGGGACAGGGGTTGGCACGAGCAGTACTTC. This rearrangement joins TRBV27 to TRBJ2-7; TRBD1 matches at 10 bases. CDR1 and CDR2 (germline): MNHEY, SMNVEV (reference sequence). This CDR3 is 16 amino acids long. V was pared by 4 bases and J by 5 bases, with 11 bases of the junction left unmatched.

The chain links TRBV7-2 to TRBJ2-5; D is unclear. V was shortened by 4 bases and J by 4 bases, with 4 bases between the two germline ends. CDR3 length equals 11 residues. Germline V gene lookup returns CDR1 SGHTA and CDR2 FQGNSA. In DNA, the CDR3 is TGTGCCAGCAGCTCCTTAGAGACCCAGTACTTC. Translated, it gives CASSSLETQYF.